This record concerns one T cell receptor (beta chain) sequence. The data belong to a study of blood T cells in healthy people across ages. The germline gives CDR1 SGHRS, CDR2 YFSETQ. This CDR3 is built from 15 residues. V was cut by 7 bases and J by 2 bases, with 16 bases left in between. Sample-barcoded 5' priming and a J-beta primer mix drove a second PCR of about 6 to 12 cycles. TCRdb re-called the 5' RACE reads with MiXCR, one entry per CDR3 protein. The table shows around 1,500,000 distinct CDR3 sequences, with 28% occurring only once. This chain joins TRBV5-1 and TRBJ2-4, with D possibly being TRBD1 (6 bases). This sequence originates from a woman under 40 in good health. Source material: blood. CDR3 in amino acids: CASGPYQGTKNIQYF. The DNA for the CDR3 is TGCGCCAGCGGCCCCTATCAGGGGACCAAAAACATTCAGTACTTC.